Each of the 27 T cell receptor beta chains below was sequenced from the same sample in a study of blood T cell repertoires in COVID-19. Generated by immunoSEQ multiplex PCR, the TCRdb table keeps only in-frame clones and is missing some. In the table there are 230,000 or so clones, 87% of which are singletons. Sequenced input: peripheral blood. Source of these receptors: a man aged 40-50 years with active or convalescent COVID-19.

CDR3 protein: CASSYSGRRNSPLHF. DNA of the CDR3: TGTGCCAGCAGTTACTCAGGCAGGAGGAATTCACCCCTCCACTTT. The rearrangement links TRBV6-5 to TRBJ1-6; D is undetermined. V lost 0 bases, J lost 7 bases, and 10 bases lay in between. CDR1 is MNHEY and CDR2 is SVGAGI in the germline V gene. The CDR3 has 15 residues.

The chain links TRBV27 to TRBJ1-1; D possibly corresponds to TRBD1 (6 bases). The CDR3 extends over 13 amino acids. Germline assignment: CDR1 MNHEY and CDR2 SMNVEV (reference sequence). Deletions cut 0 bases from V and 11 bases from J, with 13 bases between. The CDR3 here is CASSLSVRGVAFF. In DNA, the CDR3 is TGTGCCAGCAGTTTATCGGTCAGGGGTGTCGCTTTCTTT.

This chain's CDR3 is CASSSDYRVYGYTF. As DNA, the CDR3 is TGTGCCAGCAGCAGCGATTATAGAGTCTATGGCTACACCTTC. This chain uses TRBV27 with TRBJ1-2; D call uncertain. V lost 6 bases, J lost 4 bases, and 15 bases lay in between. CDR3 length equals 14 residues. Germline values: CDR1 MNHEY, CDR2 SMNVEV (reference sequence).

The CDR3 DNA is TGTGCCAGCAGTTTCGGGGGTAGAGAGACCCAGTACTTC. Residues: CASSFGGRETQYF. V usage is TRBV12-3 or TRBV12-4 and J usage is TRBJ2-5, with D perhaps TRBD2 (6 bases). The CDR3 contains 13 residues. V lost 3 bases and J 4 bases, leaving 9 bases between the germline ends.

The chain links TRBV30 to TRBJ2-7; 7 nucleotides line up with TRBD2. V gave up 2 bases and J gave up 8 bases; unmatched junction bases: 6. Germline CDR1 GTSNPN, CDR2 SVGIG (reference sequence). This CDR3 has 12 amino acids. The DNA of the CDR3 is TGTGCCTGGAGTCCAGCGGGACTAAAGCAGTACTTC. Translated: CAWSPAGLKQYF.

The chain combines TRBV5-6 with TRBJ1-6; 12 nucleotides agree with TRBD1. The CDR3 has 16 residues. Unmatched junction bases numbered 5, after V lost 4 bases and J lost 6 bases. Looked up from germline, CDR1 is SGHDT and CDR2 is YYEEEE. CDR3 amino acids: CASSGGQGASNSPLHF. CDR3 DNA sequence: TGTGCCAGCAGCGGGGGACAGGGGGCGAGTAATTCACCCCTCCACTTT.

The J gene is TRBJ2-7, the V gene TRBV27; 8 bases fit TRBD2. Germline-derived CDR1 and CDR2 are MNHEY and SMNVEV (reference sequence). This CDR3 comprises 14 residues. J was trimmed by 1 base and V by 4 bases; bases with no gene match: 3. The CDR3 loop reads CASSSAGESYEQYF. The CDR3 DNA reads TGTGCCAGCAGTTCAGCGGGGGAATCCTACGAGCAGTACTTC.

V and J are TRBV30 and TRBJ2-3; the D is unclear. CDR1 GTSNPN and CDR2 SVGIG come from the germline V gene (reference sequence). V was cut by 3 bases and J by 4 bases, with 14 bases left in between. The CDR3 runs 14 residues. The CDR3: CAWSQGPGSDTQYF. CDR3 DNA sequence: TGTGCCTGGAGCCAAGGCCCCGGGTCAGATACGCAGTATTTT.

The rearrangement joins TRBV3-1 (or the pseudogene TRBV3-2) to TRBJ1-6; tentative D call: TRBD1 (5 bases). In germline, CDR1 is LGHDT, CDR2 YNNKEL (reference sequence). Trimming shortened V by 0 bases and J by 5 bases, and 11 bases separated the two germline ends. This CDR3 region has 16 residues. The CDR3 bases are TGTGCCAGCAGCCAAGATCGTGGCAGGGATAATTCACCCCTCCACTTT. Its translation is CASSQDRGRDNSPLHF.

The chain combines TRBV5-5 with TRBJ1-2; D possibly corresponds to TRBD1 (5 bases). CDR3 length: 14 residues. V lost 6 bases and J lost 8, with 20 bases in between. The germline V gene has CDR1 SGHKS and CDR2 YYEKEE (reference sequence). The CDR3 DNA is TGTGCCAGCACCCGACAGCAAACTCTGGGGGGCTACACCTTC. It encodes CASTRQQTLGGYTF.

The chain carries TRBV3-1 (or the pseudogene TRBV3-2) and TRBJ2-3; D remains ambiguous. The CDR3 covers 13 residues. V was shortened by 4 bases and J by 4 bases, with 9 bases between the two germline ends. Germline-derived CDR1 and CDR2 are LGHDT and YNNKEL (reference sequence). CDR3 sequence reads: CASSPEASDTQYF. For the CDR3, the DNA is TGTGCCAGCAGCCCCGAGGCGTCAGATACGCAGTATTTT.

This clone came up a few times. This chain links TRBV24-1 with TRBJ2-1, with 7 bases aligning to TRBD2. The CDR3 has 14 residues. Germline CDR1 KGHDR, CDR2 SFDVKD. The junction had 11 bases not matched to a gene; V was cut back by 10 bases and J by 6 bases. CDR3 bases: TGTGCCACTGAGACTGGGGGGGGAGTCAATGAGCAGTTCTTC. Amino acid sequence: CATETGGGVNEQFF.

The gene calls are TRBV27 and TRBJ1-6, with 8 bases aligning to TRBD1. The CDR3 has 15 amino acids. From germline, CDR1 is MNHEY and CDR2 SMNVEV (reference sequence). The V gene end was trimmed by 7 bases and the J gene end by 9 bases; junction bases not matched to a gene: 11. In DNA form, the CDR3 reads TGTGCCAGCACAACCTCCGGGACAGGTGGTTCACCCCTCCACTTT. This gives the protein CASTTSGTGGSPLHF.

Regarding this clone: The same CDR3 can be traced to other DNA sequences in this sample. The chain employs TRBV9 and TRBJ1-1; the D gene is possibly TRBD1 (6 bases). Germline V gene lookup returns CDR1 SGDLS and CDR2 YYNGEE. Trimming took off 3 bases at V and 1 base at J, with 10 bases between the two ends. The CDR3 runs 14 residues. The chain's CDR3 is CASSAQGANTEAFF. CDR3 bases: TGTGCCAGCAGCGCACAGGGAGCGAACACTGAAGCTTTCTTT. The complete variable domain, with remaining parts taken from reference TRBV9 and TRBJ1-1, reads DSGVTQTPKHLITATGQRVTLRCSPRSGDLSVYWYQQSLDQGLQFLIQYYNGEERAKGNILERFSAQQFPDLHSELNLSSLELGDSALYFCASSAQGANTEAFFGQGTRLTVV.

This chain joins TRBV28 and TRBJ2-7; 8 nucleotides match TRBD1. V lost 3 bases, J lost 2 bases, and 3 bases stayed unmatched. The CDR3 has 14 amino acids. Germline V CDR1 and CDR2: MDHEN, SYDVKM. The CDR3 loop is CASSFSTGAYEQYF. The CDR3 DNA reads as TGTGCCAGCAGTTTTTCGACAGGGGCCTACGAGCAGTACTTC.

The V and J genes are TRBV30 and TRBJ2-6; tentatively, D is TRBD2 (6 bases). The germline gives CDR1 GTSNPN, CDR2 SVGIG (reference sequence). With 1 base removed from V and 4 bases from J, the gap between germline ends came to 14 bases. This CDR3 spans 16 amino acids. The CDR3, as DNA: TGTGCCTGGAGTGGGAGAGGGACTCGCGGGGCCAACGTCCTGACTTTC. It translates to CAWSGRGTRGANVLTF. Complete variable domain (other parts from reference TRBV30 and TRBJ2-6): SQTIHQWPATLVQPVGSPLSLECTVEGTSNPNLYWYRQAAGRGLQLLFYSVGIGQISSEVPQNLSASRPQDRQFILSSKKLLLSDSGFYLCAWSGRGTRGANVLTFGAGSRLTVL.

The chain couples TRBV18 to TRBJ1-6; 8 bases match TRBD1. The V segment lost 5 bases and the J segment 7 bases; nucleotides outside the gene matches: 7. The CDR3 extends over 15 amino acids. Germline V lookup: CDR1 KGHSH, CDR2 LQKENI. Here the CDR3 DNA reads TGTGCCAGCTCAACGACAGGGGTCGAGAATTCACCCCTCCACTTT. Translated: CASSTTGVENSPLHF.

The table lists this clone with many counts. This rearrangement joins TRBV18 to TRBJ1-6, with 7 bases that match TRBD1. CDR1 and CDR2 (germline): KGHSH, LQKENI. This CDR3 is 14 amino acids long. V shed 6 bases, J shed 9 bases, and the junction held 8 bases outside the gene matches. The CDR3 nucleotides are TGTGCCAGCTCCCCTGCGGACAGGAGTTCACCCCTCCACTTT. Protein: CASSPADRSSPLHF.

V gene TRBV5-5 combines with J gene TRBJ1-2; perhaps TRBD1 as D (5 bases). V shed 7 bases and J shed 5 bases, with 18 bases lying between them. Germline V CDR1 and CDR2: SGHKS, YYEKEE (reference sequence). The CDR3 has 14 residues. The CDR3 loop reads CASSPQGLEYGYTF. CDR3 bases: TGTGCCAGCTCACCCCAGGGATTAGAGTATGGCTACACCTTC.

The rearrangement links TRBV11-1 to TRBJ2-3; TRBD2 agrees at 9 bases. Unmatched junction bases numbered 5, after V lost 4 bases and J lost 0 bases. From germline, CDR1 is SGHAT and CDR2 FQDESV (reference sequence). The CDR3 is 16 amino acids. The chain's CDR3 is CASSYLTSGSTDTQYF. In nucleotides, the CDR3 is TGTGCCAGCAGCTATCTAACTAGCGGGAGCACAGATACGCAGTATTTT. Filled out from reference TRBV11-1 and TRBJ2-3, the complete variable domain reads EAEVAQSPRYKITEKSQAVAFWCDPISGHATLYWYRQILGQGPELLVQFQDESVVDDSQLPKDRFSAERLKGVDSTLKIQPAELGDSAMYLCASSYLTSGSTDTQYFGPGTRLTVL.

The chain combines TRBV7-6 with TRBJ1-5; 7 nucleotides agree with TRBD1. Trimming cost V 4 bases and J 3 bases; bases outside gene matches: 6. CDR1 and CDR2 (germline): SGHVS, FNYEAQ. CDR3 length: 15 amino acids. The CDR3 sequence is CASSYRGGYNQPQHF. The CDR3 DNA follows: TGTGCCAGCAGCTACAGGGGTGGGTACAATCAGCCCCAGCATTTT.

The genes are TRBV6-5 and TRBJ2-7, with D possibly being TRBD1 (6 bases). Deletions cut 2 bases from V and 2 bases from J, with 13 bases between. Germline V gives CDR1 MNHEY, CDR2 SVGAGI. The CDR3 extends over 15 amino acids. Here the CDR3 reads CASSYSETGAYEQYF. CDR3 sequence (DNA): TGTGCCAGCAGTTACAGCGAGACAGGAGCCTACGAGCAGTACTTC.

V is TRBV27 and J is TRBJ1-6; unclear D gene. This CDR3 region has 14 residues. Trimming stripped 8 bases from V and 9 bases from J, with 17 bases between. Germline CDR1 is MNHEY and CDR2 is SMNVEV (reference sequence). The CDR3 here is CASRGARITSPLHF. The CDR3, as DNA: TGTGCCAGCCGGGGTGCCAGGATCACTTCACCCCTCCACTTT.

This clone was seen only once. The chain has TRBV9 and TRBJ2-7; 7 bases line up with TRBD2. Germline CDR1 SGDLS, CDR2 YYNGEE. The ends lost 3 bases at V and 4 bases at J; junction bases unmatched: 16. This CDR3 comprises 17 residues. In DNA, the CDR3 is TGTGCCAGCAGCGCTTATAGCGGGCCTCGCACCAATTACGAGCAGTACTTC. Translating it yields CASSAYSGPRTNYEQYF.

The chain combines TRBV5-4 with TRBJ2-1; the D gene is possibly TRBD1 (6 bases). V was trimmed by 3 bases and J by 8 bases, leaving 12 bases between them. The CDR3 spans 13 residues. Germline values: CDR1 SGHNT, CDR2 YYREEE (reference sequence). The CDR3 sequence is CASSSYREDEQFF. The DNA of the CDR3 is TGTGCCAGCAGCTCCTACAGGGAAGATGAGCAGTTCTTC. Drawing the rest from reference TRBV5-4 and TRBJ2-1, the complete variable domain is ETGVTQSPTHLIKTRGQQVTLRCSSQSGHNTVSWYQQALGQGPQFIFQYYREEENGRGNFPPRFSGLQFPNYSSELNVNALELDDSALYLCASSSYREDEQFFGPGTRLTVL.

The chain couples TRBV30 to TRBJ1-1, with D possibly TRBD1 on 6 matching bases. This CDR3 has 12 residues. Germline V gene sequence: CDR1 GTSNPN, CDR2 SVGIG (reference sequence). The V end was cut by 6 bases, the J end by 6 bases, with 14 bases between. In DNA, the CDR3 is TGTGCCTGCCTGACAGGTGGAGCTGAAGCTTTCTTT. The encoded protein is CACLTGGAEAFF.

This clone was counted a single time. The chain recombines TRBV4-1 with TRBJ2-1, with unresolved D. Germline assignment: CDR1 MGHRA and CDR2 YSYEKL. V was clipped by 4 bases and J by 0 bases, with 10 bases between them. This CDR3 is built from 15 residues. The CDR3 is CASSPIVSSYNEQFF. CDR3 nucleotide sequence: TGCGCCAGCAGCCCCATAGTTTCCTCCTACAATGAGCAGTTCTTC.